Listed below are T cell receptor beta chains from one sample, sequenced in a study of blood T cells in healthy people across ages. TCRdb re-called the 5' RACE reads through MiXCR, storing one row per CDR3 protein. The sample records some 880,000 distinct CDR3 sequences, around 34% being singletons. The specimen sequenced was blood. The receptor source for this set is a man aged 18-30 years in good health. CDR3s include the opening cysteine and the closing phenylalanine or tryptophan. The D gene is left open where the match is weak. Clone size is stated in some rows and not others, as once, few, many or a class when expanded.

cdr3_aa: CSVRQSSYEQYF
cdr3_nt: TGCAGCGTACGACAGAGCTCCTACGAGCAGTACTTC
v_call: TRBV29-1
j_call: TRBJ2-7
d_call: .
clone_size: many

cdr3_aa: CASNIGEGGILTDTQYF
cdr3_nt: TGTGCCAGCAACATCGGGGAGGGTGGAATCCTCACAGATACGCAGTATTTT
v_call: TRBV28
j_call: TRBJ2-3
d_call: TRBD2
clone_size: .

cdr3_aa: CSASPPLDQETQFF
cdr3_nt: TGCAGTGCTAGTCCCCCCCTAGACCAAGAGACCCAGTTCTTC
v_call: TRBV20-1
j_call: TRBJ2-1
d_call: .
clone_size: once

cdr3_aa: CSVGQGTSPEKLFF
cdr3_nt: TGCAGCGTCGGACAGGGGACGAGTCCGGAAAAACTGTTTTTT
v_call: TRBV29-1
j_call: TRBJ1-4
d_call: TRBD1
clone_size: .

cdr3_aa: CASSYSSREETQYF
cdr3_nt: TGTGCCAGCAGTTACTCGAGCAGGGAAGAGACCCAGTACTTC
v_call: TRBV6-2/TRBV6-3
j_call: TRBJ2-5
d_call: .
clone_size: many

cdr3_aa: CASSLWGRYNEQFF
cdr3_nt: TGTGCCAGCAGTTTGTGGGGTCGATACAATGAGCAGTTCTTC
v_call: TRBV27
j_call: TRBJ2-1
d_call: .
clone_size: .

cdr3_aa: CASSPTFVSGGRNEQYF
cdr3_nt: TGCGCCAGCAGCCCCACGTTTGTTAGCGGGGGCAGAAATGAGCAGTACTTC
v_call: TRBV4-1
j_call: TRBJ2-7
d_call: TRBD2
clone_size: few

cdr3_aa: CASSLGWTGQSYEQYF
cdr3_nt: TGCGCCAGCAGCTTGGGTTGGACAGGGCAATCCTACGAGCAGTACTTC
v_call: TRBV5-1
j_call: TRBJ2-7
d_call: TRBD1
clone_size: many

cdr3_aa: CASSSTDSSTDTQYF
cdr3_nt: TGTGCCAGCAGCTCCACCGACTCTTCCACAGATACGCAGTATTTT
v_call: TRBV7-8
j_call: TRBJ2-3
d_call: .
clone_size: many

cdr3_aa: CASSQYRGMNTEAFF
cdr3_nt: TGCGCCAGCAGCCAATACAGGGGGATGAACACTGAAGCTTTCTTT
v_call: TRBV4-3
j_call: TRBJ1-1
d_call: TRBD1
clone_size: few

cdr3_aa: CASSPAAGQAYEQYF
cdr3_nt: TGTGCCAGCTCACCAGCTGCGGGACAGGCCTACGAGCAGTACTTC
v_call: TRBV18
j_call: TRBJ2-7
d_call: TRBD1
clone_size: .

cdr3_aa: CASRPPVPRPTDTQYF
cdr3_nt: TGTGCCAGCAGGCCCCCCGTGCCGAGGCCAACAGATACGCAGTATTTT
v_call: TRBV6-6
j_call: TRBJ2-3
d_call: .
clone_size: few

cdr3_aa: CASREGVYTEAFF
cdr3_nt: TGTGCCAGCAGGGAGGGAGTTTACACTGAAGCTTTCTTT
v_call: TRBV2
j_call: TRBJ1-1
d_call: .
clone_size: .

cdr3_aa: CASSLGRDSKNIQYF
cdr3_nt: TGTGCCAGCAGCTTAGGTCGGGACAGCAAAAACATTCAGTACTTC
v_call: TRBV11-2
j_call: TRBJ2-4
d_call: TRBD1
clone_size: few

cdr3_aa: CSVVTGSGDTQYF
cdr3_nt: TGCAGCGTTGTAACGGGGAGCGGAGATACGCAGTATTTT
v_call: TRBV29-1
j_call: TRBJ2-3
d_call: .
clone_size: many

cdr3_aa: CASSQDKACQPQHF
cdr3_nt: TGCGCCAGCAGCCAAGATAAAGCTTGTCAGCCCCAGCATTTT
v_call: TRBV4-3
j_call: TRBJ1-5
d_call: .
clone_size: .

cdr3_aa: CSVTGQPYEQYF
cdr3_nt: TGCAGCGTCACAGGACAGCCCTACGAGCAGTACTTC
v_call: TRBV29-1
j_call: TRBJ2-7
d_call: .
clone_size: many

cdr3_aa: CASSITKREGTGELFF
cdr3_nt: TGTGCCAGCAGCATTACGAAGCGGGAGGGTACCGGGGAGCTGTTTTTT
v_call: TRBV6-2/TRBV6-3
j_call: TRBJ2-2
d_call: TRBD2
clone_size: few

cdr3_aa: CASSQDRGQERGYEQYF
cdr3_nt: TGCGCCAGCAGCCAAGATAGGGGACAGGAGAGAGGGTACGAGCAGTACTTC
v_call: TRBV4-3
j_call: TRBJ2-7
d_call: TRBD1
clone_size: .

cdr3_aa: CASSLRGLAGGPLGNEQFF
cdr3_nt: TGTGCCAGCAGCTTAAGGGGACTAGCGGGGGGGCCTCTAGGAAATGAGCAGTTCTTC
v_call: TRBV7-2
j_call: TRBJ2-1
d_call: TRBD2
clone_size: few

cdr3_aa: CASSPGTVQETQYF
cdr3_nt: TGTGCCAGCAGTCCAGGGACAGTCCAAGAGACCCAGTACTTC
v_call: TRBV18
j_call: TRBJ2-5
d_call: TRBD1
clone_size: many

cdr3_aa: CASSQELEGYNEQYF
cdr3_nt: TGCGCCAGCAGCCAAGAATTAGAGGGATACAATGAGCAGTACTTC
v_call: TRBV4-3
j_call: TRBJ2-7
d_call: .
clone_size: .

cdr3_aa: CSVRSGYVSDYEQYF
cdr3_nt: TGCAGCGTTCGGTCCGGTTACGTATCAGACTACGAGCAGTACTTC
v_call: TRBV29-1
j_call: TRBJ2-7
d_call: .
clone_size: many

cdr3_aa: CASSFKFKTRRGTQYF
cdr3_nt: TGTGCCAGCAGTTTTAAATTTAAGACTAGGAGGGGTACGCAGTATTTT
v_call: TRBV12-3/TRBV12-4
j_call: TRBJ2-3
d_call: .
clone_size: .

cdr3_aa: CAWARRDNYGYTF
cdr3_nt: TGTGCCTGGGCCCGTCGGGACAACTATGGCTACACCTTC
v_call: TRBV30
j_call: TRBJ1-2
d_call: .
clone_size: .

cdr3_aa: CASSDLPGSANTEAFF
cdr3_nt: TGTGCCAGCAGTGACCTACCAGGGTCCGCGAACACTGAAGCTTTCTTT
v_call: TRBV2
j_call: TRBJ1-1
d_call: .
clone_size: .

cdr3_aa: CASSPGQGLFGGYTF
cdr3_nt: TGCGCCAGCAGTCCGGGACAGGGTCTTTTCGGCGGCTACACCTTC
v_call: TRBV5-1
j_call: TRBJ1-2
d_call: TRBD1
clone_size: .

cdr3_aa: CASGDFGGELAKNIQYF
cdr3_nt: TGTGCCAGCGGAGATTTCGGAGGGGAATTAGCCAAAAACATTCAGTACTTC
v_call: TRBV27
j_call: TRBJ2-4
d_call: .
clone_size: few

cdr3_aa: CSARGLTVLNEQYF
cdr3_nt: TGCAGTGCTAGAGGGTTGACAGTTCTCAATGAGCAGTACTTC
v_call: TRBV20-1
j_call: TRBJ2-5
d_call: .
clone_size: few

cdr3_aa: CASSDRSGYNEKLFF
cdr3_nt: TGTGCCAGCAGCGACAGGTCGGGATATAATGAAAAACTGTTTTTT
v_call: TRBV7-2
j_call: TRBJ1-4
d_call: .
clone_size: .

cdr3_aa: CASSARLAGLQFF
cdr3_nt: TGTGCTAGCAGCGCCCGACTAGCGGGGCTGCAGTTCTTC
v_call: TRBV7-7
j_call: TRBJ2-1
d_call: TRBD2
clone_size: .

cdr3_aa: CASSFGRETQYF
cdr3_nt: TGTGCCAGCAGTTTTGGGAGGGAGACCCAGTACTTC
v_call: TRBV6-6
j_call: TRBJ2-5
d_call: .
clone_size: .

cdr3_aa: CATLAGGYNEQFF
cdr3_nt: TGTGCCACCCTAGCGGGGGGGTACAATGAGCAGTTCTTC
v_call: TRBV10-3
j_call: TRBJ2-1
d_call: TRBD2
clone_size: few

cdr3_aa: CASSLASWQRETQYF
cdr3_nt: TGTGCCAGCAGCTTAGCGTCTTGGCAGAGAGAGACCCAGTACTTC
v_call: TRBV7-2
j_call: TRBJ2-5
d_call: .
clone_size: few

cdr3_aa: CATTRYNEQFF
cdr3_nt: TGTGCCACCACAAGGTACAATGAGCAGTTCTTC
v_call: TRBV12-3/TRBV12-4
j_call: TRBJ2-1
d_call: .
clone_size: many

cdr3_aa: CASSSSTRRSNQPQHF
cdr3_nt: TGTGCCAGCAGTTCCTCCACCCGACGGAGCAATCAGCCCCAGCATTTT
v_call: TRBV27
j_call: TRBJ1-5
d_call: .
clone_size: few

cdr3_aa: CSARLEGQGVTQPQHF
cdr3_nt: TGCAGTGCTAGATTAGAAGGACAGGGGGTTACTCAGCCCCAGCATTTT
v_call: TRBV20-1
j_call: TRBJ1-5
d_call: TRBD1
clone_size: .

cdr3_aa: CASSPRGSCTDTQYF
cdr3_nt: TGTGCCAGCAGCCCCAGGGGAAGCTGCACAGATACGCAGTATTTT
v_call: TRBV5-5
j_call: TRBJ2-3
d_call: .
clone_size: .

cdr3_aa: CASRNPGSYGYTF
cdr3_nt: TGTGCCAGCAGGAATCCGGGCAGCTATGGCTACACCTTC
v_call: TRBV6-5
j_call: TRBJ1-2
d_call: .
clone_size: few

cdr3_aa: CASSYSRLAEDNEQFF
cdr3_nt: TGTGCCAGCAGTTACTCGAGACTAGCGGAGGACAATGAGCAGTTCTTC
v_call: TRBV6-2/TRBV6-3
j_call: TRBJ2-1
d_call: TRBD2
clone_size: .

cdr3_aa: CASSLGQGRGHHNEQFF
cdr3_nt: TGCGCCAGCAGCTTGGGACAGGGAAGGGGGCACCACAATGAGCAGTTCTTC
v_call: TRBV5-1
j_call: TRBJ2-1
d_call: TRBD1
clone_size: many

cdr3_aa: CASGSGQGMNTEAFF
cdr3_nt: TGTGCTAGTGGTTCGGGACAGGGGATGAACACTGAAGCTTTCTTT
v_call: TRBV12-5
j_call: TRBJ1-1
d_call: TRBD1
clone_size: .

cdr3_aa: CASSLAWDASLNEKLFF
cdr3_nt: TGTGCCAGCAGCTTAGCTTGGGACGCCAGCTTAAATGAAAAACTGTTTTTT
v_call: TRBV7-9
j_call: TRBJ1-4
d_call: .
clone_size: .

cdr3_aa: CSAPGQGARGYTF
cdr3_nt: TGCAGTGCCCCGGGACAGGGGGCTCGAGGCTACACCTTC
v_call: TRBV20-1
j_call: TRBJ1-2
d_call: TRBD1
clone_size: many

cdr3_aa: CASSLYGRGTSPLHF
cdr3_nt: TGTGCCAGCAGTTTATACGGCAGGGGGACTTCACCCCTCCACTTT
v_call: TRBV12-3/TRBV12-4
j_call: TRBJ1-6
d_call: TRBD1
clone_size: many

cdr3_aa: CSVKQGQFYNEQYF
cdr3_nt: TGCAGCGTCAAACAGGGCCAATTCTACAATGAGCAGTACTTC
v_call: TRBV29-1
j_call: TRBJ2-7
d_call: .
clone_size: .

cdr3_aa: CAITPTGTNEQFF
cdr3_nt: TGTGCCATCACCCCGACAGGGACCAATGAGCAGTTCTTC
v_call: TRBV10-3
j_call: TRBJ2-1
d_call: TRBD1
clone_size: few

cdr3_aa: CASSLTGTRTEAFF
cdr3_nt: TGCGCCAGCAGCTTGACAGGGACACGAACTGAAGCTTTCTTT
v_call: TRBV5-1
j_call: TRBJ1-1
d_call: .
clone_size: few

cdr3_aa: CASSDGTLSYNEQFF
cdr3_nt: TGTGCCAGCAGTGATGGGACTCTCTCCTACAATGAGCAGTTCTTC
v_call: TRBV6-1
j_call: TRBJ2-1
d_call: .
clone_size: .

cdr3_aa: CTISETPGYGYTF
cdr3_nt: TGTACCATCAGTGAAACACCAGGCTATGGCTACACCTTC
v_call: TRBV10-3
j_call: TRBJ1-2
d_call: .
clone_size: once